The following is a T cell receptor (beta chain) sequence with its context. The data were obtained in a study of control samples from healthy donors and cancer patients. Generated by immunoSEQ multiplex PCR, the TCRdb table keeps only in-frame clones and is missing some. In the table there are about 120,000 clones, 87% of which are singletons. The CDR3 contains 15 residues. Germline lookup yields CDR1 GTSNPN and CDR2 SVGIG (reference sequence). V was cut by 0 bases and J by 0 bases, with 8 bases left in between. This sequence was found in a man aged 18 to 30 in good health. The sample was blood. V usage is TRBV30 and J usage is TRBJ1-4, with D hard to call. The CDR3 here is CAWSVLSATNEKLFF. In DNA, the CDR3 is TGTGCCTGGAGTGTACTAAGTGCAACTAATGAAAAACTGTTTTTT.